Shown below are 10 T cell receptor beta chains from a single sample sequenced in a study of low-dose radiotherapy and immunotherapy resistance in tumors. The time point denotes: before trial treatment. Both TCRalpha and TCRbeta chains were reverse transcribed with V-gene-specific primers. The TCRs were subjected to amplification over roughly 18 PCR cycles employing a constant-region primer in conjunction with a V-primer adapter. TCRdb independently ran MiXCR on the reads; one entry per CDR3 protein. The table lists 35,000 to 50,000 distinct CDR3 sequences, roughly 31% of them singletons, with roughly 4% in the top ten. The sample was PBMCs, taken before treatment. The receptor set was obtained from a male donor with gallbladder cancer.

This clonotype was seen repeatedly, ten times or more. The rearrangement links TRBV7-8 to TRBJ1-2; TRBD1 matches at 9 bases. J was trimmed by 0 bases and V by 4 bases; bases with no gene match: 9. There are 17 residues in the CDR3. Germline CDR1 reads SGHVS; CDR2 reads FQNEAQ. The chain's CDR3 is CASSSSYGTGPNYGYTF. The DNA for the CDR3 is TGTGCCAGCAGCTCAAGTTATGGGACAGGGCCTAACTATGGCTACACCTTC.

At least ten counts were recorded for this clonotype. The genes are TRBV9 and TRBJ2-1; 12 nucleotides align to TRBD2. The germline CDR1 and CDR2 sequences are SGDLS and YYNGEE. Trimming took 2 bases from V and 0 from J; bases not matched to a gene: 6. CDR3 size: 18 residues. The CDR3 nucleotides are TGTGCCAGCAGCGTGGGACTAGCGGGCAAGACCTCCTACAATGAGCAGTTCTTC. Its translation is CASSVGLAGKTSYNEQFF.

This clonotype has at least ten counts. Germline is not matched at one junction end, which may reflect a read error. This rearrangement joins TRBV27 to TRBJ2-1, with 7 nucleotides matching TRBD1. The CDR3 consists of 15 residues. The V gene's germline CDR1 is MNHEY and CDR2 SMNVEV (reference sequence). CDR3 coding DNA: TGTGCCACCAGTGATTCAGGGGGCTCCTACAATGAGCAGTTCTTC. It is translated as CATSDSGGSYNEQFF.

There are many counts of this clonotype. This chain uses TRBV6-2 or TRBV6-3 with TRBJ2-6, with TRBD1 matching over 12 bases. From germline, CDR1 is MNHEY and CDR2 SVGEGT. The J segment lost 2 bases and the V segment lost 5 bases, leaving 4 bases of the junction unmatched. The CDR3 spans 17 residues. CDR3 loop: CASSKGTGGTGANVLTF. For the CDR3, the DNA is TGTGCCAGCAGTAAGGGGACAGGGGGCACTGGGGCCAACGTCCTGACTTTC.

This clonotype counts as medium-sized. The DNA for the CDR3 is TGTGCCACCAGTGATTCCGCTAGCGGGATAAACAATGAGCAGTTCTTC. It encodes CATSDSASGINNEQFF. This rearrangement joins TRBV24-1 to TRBJ2-1; the match to TRBD2 covers 9 bases. The CDR3 contains 16 residues. Germline-derived CDR1 and CDR2 are KGHDR and SFDVKD. Trimming at V came to 2 bases and at J to 5 bases, leaving 6 bases not matched to a gene.

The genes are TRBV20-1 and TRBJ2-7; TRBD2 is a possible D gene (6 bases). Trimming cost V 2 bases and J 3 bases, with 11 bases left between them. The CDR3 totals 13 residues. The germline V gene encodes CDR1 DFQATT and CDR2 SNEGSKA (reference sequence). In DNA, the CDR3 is TGCAGTGCTAGAAGGAGGGTGGACTACGAGCAGTACTTC. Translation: CSARRRVDYEQYF.

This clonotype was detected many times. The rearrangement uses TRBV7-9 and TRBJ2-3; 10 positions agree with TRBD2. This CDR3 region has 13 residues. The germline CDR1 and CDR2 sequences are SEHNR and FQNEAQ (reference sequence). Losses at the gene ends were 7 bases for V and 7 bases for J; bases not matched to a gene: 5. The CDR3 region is CASTGTSAYTQYF. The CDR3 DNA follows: TGTGCCAGCACCGGGACTAGCGCATATACGCAGTATTTT.

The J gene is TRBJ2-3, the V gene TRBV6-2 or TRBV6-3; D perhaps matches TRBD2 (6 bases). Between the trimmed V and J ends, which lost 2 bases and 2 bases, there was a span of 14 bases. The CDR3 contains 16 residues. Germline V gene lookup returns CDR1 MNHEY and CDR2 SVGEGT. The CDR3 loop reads CASSYGPGGYTDTQYF. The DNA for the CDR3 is TGTGCCAGCAGTTACGGGCCCGGAGGGTACACAGATACGCAGTATTTT.

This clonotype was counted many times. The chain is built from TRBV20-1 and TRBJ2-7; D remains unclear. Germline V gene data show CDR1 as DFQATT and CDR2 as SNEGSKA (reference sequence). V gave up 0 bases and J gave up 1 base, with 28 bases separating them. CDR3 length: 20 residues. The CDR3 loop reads CSARDRTSRARTQRSYEQYF. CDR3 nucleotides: TGCAGTGCTAGAGATCGGACCTCCCGGGCAAGGACCCAACGGTCCTACGAGCAGTACTTC.

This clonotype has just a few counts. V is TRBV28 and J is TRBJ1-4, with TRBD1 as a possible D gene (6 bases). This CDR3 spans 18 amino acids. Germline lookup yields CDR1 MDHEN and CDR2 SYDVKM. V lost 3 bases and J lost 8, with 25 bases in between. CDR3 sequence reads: CASSFGLIRGSGAEKLFF. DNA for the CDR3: TGTGCCAGCAGTTTTGGTCTCATAAGGGGGTCCGGGGCCGAAAAACTGTTTTTT.